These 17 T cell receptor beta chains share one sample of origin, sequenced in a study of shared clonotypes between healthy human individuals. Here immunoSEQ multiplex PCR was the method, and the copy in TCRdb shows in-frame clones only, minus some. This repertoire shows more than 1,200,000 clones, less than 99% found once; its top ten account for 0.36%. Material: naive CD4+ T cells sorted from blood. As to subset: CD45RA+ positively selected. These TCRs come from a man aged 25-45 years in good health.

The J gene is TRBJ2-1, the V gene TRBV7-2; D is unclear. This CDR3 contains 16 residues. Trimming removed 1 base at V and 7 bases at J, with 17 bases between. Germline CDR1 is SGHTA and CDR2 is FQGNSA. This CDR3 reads CASSLVSSVSGNEQFF. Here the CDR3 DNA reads TGTGCCAGCAGCTTAGTTTCGAGTGTGAGTGGGAATGAGCAGTTCTTC.

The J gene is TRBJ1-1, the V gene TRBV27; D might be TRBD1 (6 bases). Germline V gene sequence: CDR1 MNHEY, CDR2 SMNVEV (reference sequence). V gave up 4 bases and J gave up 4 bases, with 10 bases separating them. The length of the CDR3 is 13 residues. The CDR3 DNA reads TGTGCCAGCAGTTCCAGACAGGCCACTGAAGCTTTCTTT. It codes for CASSSRQATEAFF.

The CDR3 DNA follows: TGTGCCAGCAGAAGGGGATTTAGCTCCTACGAGCAGTACTTC. Protein sequence: CASRRGFSSYEQYF. The chain is built from TRBV5-4 and TRBJ2-7; perhaps TRBD1 as D (5 bases). This CDR3 has 14 residues. Germline lookup yields CDR1 SGHNT and CDR2 YYREEE (reference sequence). Trimming took 5 bases from V and 0 from J, leaving 12 bases between them.

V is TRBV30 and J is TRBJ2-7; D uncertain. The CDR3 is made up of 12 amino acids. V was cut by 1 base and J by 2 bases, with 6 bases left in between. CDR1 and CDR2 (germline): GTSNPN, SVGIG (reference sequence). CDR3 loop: CAWSGLTYEQYF. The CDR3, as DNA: TGTGCCTGGAGTGGGTTAACCTACGAGCAGTACTTC. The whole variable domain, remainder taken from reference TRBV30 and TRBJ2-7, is SQTIHQWPATLVQPVGSPLSLECTVEGTSNPNLYWYRQAAGRGLQLLFYSVGIGQISSEVPQNLSASRPQDRQFILSSKKLLLSDSGFYLCAWSGLTYEQYFGPGTRLTVT.

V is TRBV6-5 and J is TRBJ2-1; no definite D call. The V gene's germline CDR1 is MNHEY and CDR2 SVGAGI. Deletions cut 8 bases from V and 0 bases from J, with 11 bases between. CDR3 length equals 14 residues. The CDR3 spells CASRSESSYNEQFF. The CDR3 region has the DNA TGTGCCAGCCGGAGCGAAAGCTCCTACAATGAGCAGTTCTTC.

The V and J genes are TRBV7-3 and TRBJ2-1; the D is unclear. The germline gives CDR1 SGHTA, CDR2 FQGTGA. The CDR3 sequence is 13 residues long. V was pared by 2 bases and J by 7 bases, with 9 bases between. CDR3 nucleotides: TGTGCCAGCAGCTTAGTTCGTGAGAATGAGCAGTTCTTC. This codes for CASSLVRENEQFF.

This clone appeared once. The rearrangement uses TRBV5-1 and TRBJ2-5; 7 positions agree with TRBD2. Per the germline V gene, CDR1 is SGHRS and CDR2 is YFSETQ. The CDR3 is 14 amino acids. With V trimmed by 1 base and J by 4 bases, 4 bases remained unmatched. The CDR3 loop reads CASSLMGGAETQYF. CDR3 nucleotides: TGCGCCAGCAGCTTGATGGGAGGGGCAGAGACCCAGTACTTC.

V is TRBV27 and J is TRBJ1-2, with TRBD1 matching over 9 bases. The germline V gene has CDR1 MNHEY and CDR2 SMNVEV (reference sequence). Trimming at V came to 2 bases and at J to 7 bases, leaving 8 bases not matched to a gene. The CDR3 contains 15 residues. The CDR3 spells CASSLGIQGAFGYTF. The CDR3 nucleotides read TGTGCCAGCAGTTTAGGGATACAGGGGGCGTTTGGCTACACCTTC.

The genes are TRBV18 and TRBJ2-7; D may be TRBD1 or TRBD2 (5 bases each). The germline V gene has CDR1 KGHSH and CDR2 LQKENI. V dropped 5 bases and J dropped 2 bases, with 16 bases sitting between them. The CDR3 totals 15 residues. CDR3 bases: TGTGCCAGCTCAGGGTTCGGGGCAGCAGCCTACGAGCAGTACTTC. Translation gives CASSGFGAAAYEQYF.

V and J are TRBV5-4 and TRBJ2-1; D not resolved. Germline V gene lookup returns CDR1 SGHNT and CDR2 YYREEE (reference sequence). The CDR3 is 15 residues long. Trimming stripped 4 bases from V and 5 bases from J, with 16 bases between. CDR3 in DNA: TGTGCCAGCAGCGCCCCAGACTGGAAAAACAATGAGCAGTTCTTC. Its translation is CASSAPDWKNNEQFF.

The CDR3 DNA sequence: TGTGCCAGCAGTGAACGGCAGGGAGAGCTGTTTTTT. Translation: CASSERQGELFF. V is TRBV6-1 and J is TRBJ1-4; a weak D match, TRBD1 (5 bases). Germline values: CDR1 MNHNS, CDR2 SASEGT. The CDR3 is 12 residues long. The V gene lost 2 bases and the J gene lost 14 bases, with 12 bases spanning the gap.

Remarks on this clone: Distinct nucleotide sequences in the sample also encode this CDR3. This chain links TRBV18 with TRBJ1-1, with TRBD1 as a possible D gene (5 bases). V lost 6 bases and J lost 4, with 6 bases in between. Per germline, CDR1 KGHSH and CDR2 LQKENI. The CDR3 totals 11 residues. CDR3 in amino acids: CASSQGTEAFF. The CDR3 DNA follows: TGTGCCAGCTCCCAGGGCACTGAAGCTTTCTTT.

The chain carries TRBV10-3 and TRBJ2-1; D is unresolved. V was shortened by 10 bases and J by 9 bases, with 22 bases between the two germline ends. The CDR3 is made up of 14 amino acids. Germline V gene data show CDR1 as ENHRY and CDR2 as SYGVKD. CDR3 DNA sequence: TGTGCCACCCTAGGTAGACTGCCGGACGCTGAGCAGTTCTTC. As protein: CATLGRLPDAEQFF.

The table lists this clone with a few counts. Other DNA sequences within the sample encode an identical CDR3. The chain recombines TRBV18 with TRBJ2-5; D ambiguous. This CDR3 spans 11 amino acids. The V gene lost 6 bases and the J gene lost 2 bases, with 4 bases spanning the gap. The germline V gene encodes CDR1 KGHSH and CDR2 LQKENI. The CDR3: CASSLQETQYF. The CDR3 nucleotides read TGTGCCAGCTCCCTTCAAGAGACCCAGTACTTC.

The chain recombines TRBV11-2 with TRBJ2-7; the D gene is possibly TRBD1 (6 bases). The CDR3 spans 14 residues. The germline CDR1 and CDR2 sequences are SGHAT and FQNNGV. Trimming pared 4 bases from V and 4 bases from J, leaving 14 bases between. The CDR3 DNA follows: TGTGCCAGCAGCTCTGAAGGGGGATTTTACGAGCAGTACTTC. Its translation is CASSSEGGFYEQYF.

The CDR3 nucleotides are TGTGCCAGCAGCTTAGTACGGGAGCGGCCAGATACGCAGTATTTT. It specifies CASSLVRERPDTQYF. The chain recombines TRBV7-6 with TRBJ2-3, with a weak D call TRBD2 (6 bases). Germline V lookup: CDR1 SGHVS, CDR2 FNYEAQ. There are 15 residues in the CDR3. V dropped 1 base and J dropped 4 bases, with 12 bases sitting between them.

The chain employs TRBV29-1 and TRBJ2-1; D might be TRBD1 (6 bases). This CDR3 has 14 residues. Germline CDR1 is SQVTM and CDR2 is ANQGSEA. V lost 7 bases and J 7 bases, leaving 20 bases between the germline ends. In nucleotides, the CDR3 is TGCAGCGCACACAGGGTCGGTGGTTTGAATGAGCAGTTCTTC. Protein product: CSAHRVGGLNEQFF.